Only a few counts were recorded for the clone carrying this T cell receptor (beta chain). Its antigen remains unknown. This specimen comes from a study of T cell responses to AZD1222 COVID-19 vaccine. Study-wide results and caveats: Possibly, clonal diversity was underestimated; donors were largely white British and included more females. Two doses of AZD1222 preceded a rise in Spike-specific TCR breadth and depth. Baseline seropositivity occurred in only six AZD1222 recipients. A reported finding is that nearly half of spike-specific TCRs target unmutated variant regions.

The data were produced by immunoSEQ multiplex PCR, yet TCRdb's version contains in-frame clones alone and is incomplete. The sample yields fewer than 100,000 clones, about 88% seen once. Specimen: peripheral blood, collected on day 0 of AZD1222 vaccination. This clonotype originated in an adult in good health.

The CDR3 DNA reads TGTGCCAGCGGCCTACTGAACACCGGGGAGCTGTTTTTT. It specifies CASGLLNTGELFF. This chain links TRBV9 with TRBJ2-2; no clear D. CDR1 is SGDLS, CDR2 YYNGEE, per germline. There are 13 residues in the CDR3. Trimming left V 7 bases short and J 1 base short, with 8 bases between. The variable domain in full, completed from reference TRBV9 and TRBJ2-2, reads DSGVTQTPKHLITATGQRVTLRCSPRSGDLSVYWYQQSLDQGLQFLIQYYNGEERAKGNILERFSAQQFPDLHSELNLSSLELGDSALYFCASGLLNTGELFFGEGSRLTVL.